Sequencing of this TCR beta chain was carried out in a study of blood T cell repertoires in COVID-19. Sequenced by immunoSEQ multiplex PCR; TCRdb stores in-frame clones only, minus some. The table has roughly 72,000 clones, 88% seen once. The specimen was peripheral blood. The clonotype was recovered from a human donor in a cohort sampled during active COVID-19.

As DNA, the CDR3 is TGTGCCAGCAGCCAAGATGGGAGCCATAATGAAAAACTGTTTTTT. Its protein product is CASSQDGSHNEKLFF. The chain is built from TRBV3-1 (or the pseudogene TRBV3-2) and TRBJ1-4; D is unclear. This CDR3 is 15 amino acids long. The V and J ends lost 0 bases and 4 bases respectively, with 9 bases between them. Germline loops: CDR1 LGHDT, CDR2 YNNKEL (reference sequence).